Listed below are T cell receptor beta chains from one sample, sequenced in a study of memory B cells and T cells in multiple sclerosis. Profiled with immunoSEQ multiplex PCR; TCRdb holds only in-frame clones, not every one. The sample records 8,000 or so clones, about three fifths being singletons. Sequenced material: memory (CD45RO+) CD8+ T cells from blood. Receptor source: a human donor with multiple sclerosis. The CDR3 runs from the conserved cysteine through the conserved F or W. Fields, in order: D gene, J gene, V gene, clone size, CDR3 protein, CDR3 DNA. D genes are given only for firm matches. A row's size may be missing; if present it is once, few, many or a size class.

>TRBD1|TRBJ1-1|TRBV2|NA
CASSDNRGQNTEAFF
TGTGCCAGCAGTGATAACAGGGGACAGAACACTGAAGCTTTCTTT
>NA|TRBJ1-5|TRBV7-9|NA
CASSSPDRNSNQPQHF
TGTGCCAGCAGCTCCCCCGACAGAAACAGCAATCAGCCCCAGCATTTT
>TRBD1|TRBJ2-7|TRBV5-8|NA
CASSLASGTGASDDYEQYF
TGTGCCAGCAGCTTGGCCTCCGGGACAGGGGCCAGTGACGACTACGAGCAGTACTTC
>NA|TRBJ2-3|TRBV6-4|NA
CASSGDTSTDTQYF
TGTGCCAGCAGTGGGGACACTAGCACAGATACGCAGTATTTT
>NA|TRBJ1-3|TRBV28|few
CDSSPQAGSPGNSIYF
TGTGACAGCAGCCCCCAGGCGGGGAGCCCTGGAAACAGCATATATTTT
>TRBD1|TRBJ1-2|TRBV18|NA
CASSPRQGRYYGYTF
TGTGCCAGCTCACCCCGACAGGGACGATACTATGGCTACACCTTC
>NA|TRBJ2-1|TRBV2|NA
CASSDPEQGSSYNEQFF
TGTGCCAGCAGTGACCCCGAGCAGGGGAGCTCCTACAATGAGCAGTTCTTC
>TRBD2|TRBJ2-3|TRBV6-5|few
CASSYSGGGTDTQYF
TGTGCCAGCAGTTACTCAGGCGGGGGGACAGATACGCAGTATTTT
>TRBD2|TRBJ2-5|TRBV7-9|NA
CASSPVASGGETQYF
TGTGCCAGCAGCCCCGTGGCTAGCGGGGGGGAGACCCAGTACTTC
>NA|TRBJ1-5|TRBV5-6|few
CASSLGQSRSQPQHF
TGTGCCAGCAGCTTAGGACAGTCCCGCAGTCAGCCCCAGCATTTT
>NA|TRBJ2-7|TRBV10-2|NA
CASSESVEYGVYEQYF
TGCGCCAGCAGTGAGTCGGTTGAGTACGGGGTTTACGAGCAGTACTTC
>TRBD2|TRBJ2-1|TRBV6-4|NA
CASSDSGTSGSNEQFF
TGTGCCAGCAGTGACTCGGGGACTAGCGGGAGCAATGAGCAGTTCTTC
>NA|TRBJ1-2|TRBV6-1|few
CASSDLLAPGVYGYTF
TGTGCCAGCAGTGACCTGCTAGCCCCGGGGGTATATGGCTACACCTTC
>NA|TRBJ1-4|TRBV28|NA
CASSPLGGLDNEKLFF
TGTGCCAGCAGTCCCCTCGGGGGACTTGATAATGAAAAACTGTTTTTT
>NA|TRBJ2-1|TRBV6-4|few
CASSDSGGRNEQFF
TGTGCCAGCAGTGACTCTGGGGGCCGCAATGAGCAGTTCTTC
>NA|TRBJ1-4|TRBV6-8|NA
CASHGGALTNEKLFF
TGTGCCAGCCATGGGGGGGCGCTTACTAATGAAAAACTGTTTTTT